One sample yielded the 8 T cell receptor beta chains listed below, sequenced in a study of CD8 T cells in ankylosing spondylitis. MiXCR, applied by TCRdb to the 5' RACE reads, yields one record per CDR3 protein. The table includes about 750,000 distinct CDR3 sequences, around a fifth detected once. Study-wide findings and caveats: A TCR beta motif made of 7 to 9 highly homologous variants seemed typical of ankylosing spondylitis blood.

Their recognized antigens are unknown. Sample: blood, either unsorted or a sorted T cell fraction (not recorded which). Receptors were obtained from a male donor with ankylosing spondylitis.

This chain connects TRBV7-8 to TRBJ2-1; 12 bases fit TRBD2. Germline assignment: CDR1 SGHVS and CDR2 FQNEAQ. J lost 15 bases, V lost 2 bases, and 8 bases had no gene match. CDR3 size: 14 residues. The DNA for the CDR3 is TGTGCCAGCAGCTTACTAGCGGGAGGGCCCTTGCCGTTCTTC. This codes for CASSLLAGGPLPFF.

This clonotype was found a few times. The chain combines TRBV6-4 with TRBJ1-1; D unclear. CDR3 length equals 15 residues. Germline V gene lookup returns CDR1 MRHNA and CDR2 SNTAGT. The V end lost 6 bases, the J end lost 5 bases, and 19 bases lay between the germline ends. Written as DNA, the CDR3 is TGTGCCAGCAGCGCCCATGAAGGACGGATGACTGAAGCTTTCTTT. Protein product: CASSAHEGRMTEAFF.

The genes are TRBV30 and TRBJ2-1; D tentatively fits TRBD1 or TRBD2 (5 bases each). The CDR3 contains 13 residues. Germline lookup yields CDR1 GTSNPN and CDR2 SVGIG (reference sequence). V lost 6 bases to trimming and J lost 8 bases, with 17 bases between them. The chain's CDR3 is CACLGDVKDEQFF. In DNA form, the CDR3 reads TGTGCCTGCCTGGGGGACGTAAAGGATGAGCAGTTCTTC.

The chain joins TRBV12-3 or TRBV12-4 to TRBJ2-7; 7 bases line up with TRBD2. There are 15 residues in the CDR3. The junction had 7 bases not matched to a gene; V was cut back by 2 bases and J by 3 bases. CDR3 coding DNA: TGTGCCAGCAGTTTAATCGGGCTAGCGGACTACGAGCAGTACTTC. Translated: CASSLIGLADYEQYF.

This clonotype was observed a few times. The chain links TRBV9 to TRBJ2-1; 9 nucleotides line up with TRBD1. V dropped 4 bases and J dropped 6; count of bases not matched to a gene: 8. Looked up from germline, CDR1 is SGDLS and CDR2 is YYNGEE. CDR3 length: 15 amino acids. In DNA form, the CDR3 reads TGTGCCAGCAGCCCGACAGGGGGGAGTGGCAATGAGCAGTTCTTC. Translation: CASSPTGGSGNEQFF.

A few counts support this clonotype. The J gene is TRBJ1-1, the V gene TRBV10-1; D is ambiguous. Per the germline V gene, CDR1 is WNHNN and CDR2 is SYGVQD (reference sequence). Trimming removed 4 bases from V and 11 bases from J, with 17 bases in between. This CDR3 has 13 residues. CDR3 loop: CASSVGVPRGAFF. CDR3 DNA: TGCGCCAGCAGTGTCGGGGTCCCGAGAGGGGCTTTCTTT.

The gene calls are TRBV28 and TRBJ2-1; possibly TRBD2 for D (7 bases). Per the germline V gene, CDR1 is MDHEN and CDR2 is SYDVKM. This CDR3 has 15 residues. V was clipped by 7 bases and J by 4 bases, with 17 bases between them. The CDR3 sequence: CASMGRGARYNEQFF. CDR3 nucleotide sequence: TGTGCCAGCATGGGACGGGGGGCACGATACAATGAGCAGTTCTTC. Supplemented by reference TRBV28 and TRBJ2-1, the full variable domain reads DVKVTQSSRYLVKRTGEKVFLECVQDMDHENMFWYRQDPGLGLRLIYFSYDVKMKEKGDIPEGYSVSREKKERFSLILESASTNQTSMYLCASMGRGARYNEQFFGPGTRLTVL.

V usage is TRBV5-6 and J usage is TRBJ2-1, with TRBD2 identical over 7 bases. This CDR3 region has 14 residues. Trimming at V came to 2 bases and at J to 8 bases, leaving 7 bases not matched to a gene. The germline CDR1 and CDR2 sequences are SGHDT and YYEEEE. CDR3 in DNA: TGTGCCAGCAGCTTTCAGGTGGGGGGGGATGAGCAGTTCTTC. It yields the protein CASSFQVGGDEQFF.